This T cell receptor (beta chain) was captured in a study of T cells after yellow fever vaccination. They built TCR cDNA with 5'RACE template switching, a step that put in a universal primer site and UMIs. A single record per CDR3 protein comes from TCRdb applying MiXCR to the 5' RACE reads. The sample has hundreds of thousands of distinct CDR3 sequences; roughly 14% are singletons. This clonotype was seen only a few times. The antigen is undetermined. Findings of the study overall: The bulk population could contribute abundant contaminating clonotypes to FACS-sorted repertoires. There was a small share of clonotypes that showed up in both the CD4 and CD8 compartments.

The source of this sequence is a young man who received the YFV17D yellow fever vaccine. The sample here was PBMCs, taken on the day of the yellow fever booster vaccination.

CDR3 in amino acids: CASRVQWANTGELFF. CDR3 in DNA: TGTGCCAGCAGGGTTCAATGGGCGAACACCGGGGAGCTGTTTTTT. The rearrangement links TRBV7-2 to TRBJ2-2; D gene unclear. Germline CDR1 and CDR2: SGHTA and FQGNSA. The V and J ends lost 6 bases and 0 bases respectively, with 11 bases between them. This CDR3 contains 15 residues.